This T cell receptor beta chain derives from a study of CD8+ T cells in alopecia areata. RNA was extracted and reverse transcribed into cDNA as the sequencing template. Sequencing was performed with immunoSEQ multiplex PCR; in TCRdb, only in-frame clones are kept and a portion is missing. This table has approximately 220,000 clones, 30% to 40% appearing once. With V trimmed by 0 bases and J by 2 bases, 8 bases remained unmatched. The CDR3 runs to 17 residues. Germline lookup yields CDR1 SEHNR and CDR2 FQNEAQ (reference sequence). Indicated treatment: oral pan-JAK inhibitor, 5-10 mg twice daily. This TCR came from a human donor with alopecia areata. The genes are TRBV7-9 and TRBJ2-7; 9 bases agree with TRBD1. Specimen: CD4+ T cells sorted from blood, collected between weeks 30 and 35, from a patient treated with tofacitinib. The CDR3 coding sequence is TGTGCCAGCAGCTTAGCGCTGCGGGGACAGGGCCCCTACGAGCAGTACTTC. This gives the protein CASSLALRGQGPYEQYF.